This record covers a single T cell receptor (beta chain). These data are taken from a study of shared clonotypes between healthy human individuals. TCRdb's table, derived via immunoSEQ multiplex PCR, lists solely in-frame clones and lacks some. The table includes 2 million to 3 million clones, more than 85% detected once. V lost 3 bases to trimming and J lost 2 bases, with 10 bases between them. This CDR3 region has 14 residues. Looked up from germline, CDR1 is SGHTS and CDR2 is YDEGEE. The sequenced sample consisted of naive CD4+ T cells from PBMCs. Subset of the sample: CD45RA+ positively selected. The gene calls are TRBV5-8 and TRBJ2-3, with D maybe TRBD2 (5 bases). The sequence was obtained from a man between 18 and 29 years old in good health. Some clones in this sample may be carry-over from other donors' samples. CDR3 in DNA: TGTGCCAGCAGCTACTCGGGGTCCACAGATACGCAGTATTTT. It encodes CASSYSGSTDTQYF. The full variable domain, completed using reference TRBV5-8 and TRBJ2-3, is EAGVTQSPTHLIKTRGQQATLRCSPISGHTSVYWYQQALGLGLQFLLWYDEGEERNRGNFPPRFSGRQFPNYSSELNVNALELEDSALYLCASSYSGSTDTQYFGPGTRLTVL.